The TCR beta chain under discussion was sequenced for a study of T cell responses to AZD1222 COVID-19 vaccine. Of note for this clone: The antigen is not known.

There are 17 residues in the CDR3. Germline values: CDR1 LGHDT, CDR2 YNNKEL (reference sequence). The V gene end was trimmed by 5 bases and the J gene end by 1 base; junction bases not matched to a gene: 8. The study's findings and limits: Unmutated variant regions are reportedly the target of nearly half of TCRs that are spike-specific. Donor demographics were predominantly white British with a female majority; clonal diversity may be underestimated.

Assay used: immunoSEQ multiplex PCR; TCRdb lists only in-frame clones, some missing. The sample lists about 180,000 clones; approximately 95% were seen once. The sample was peripheral blood, taken 28 days after the second dose of the MenACWY control vaccine. The origin of this receptor is an adult who received the MenACWY meningococcal vaccine as a control. The rearrangement links TRBV3-1 (or the pseudogene TRBV3-2) to TRBJ2-7, with 13 nucleotides matching TRBD2. This CDR3 reads CASSSWTSGGISYEQYF. CDR3 nucleotide sequence: TGTGCCAGCAGCTCCTGGACTAGCGGGGGAATTTCCTACGAGCAGTACTTC.